This T cell receptor beta chain was captured in a study of neurological immune-mediated disorders. Study-wide results and limits: Expanded clones shared no identical CDR3 amino acid sequences across subjects, which suggested private TCR-beta repertoires in all groups. HTLV-1-associated myelopathy had the most TCR clonal expansion, and multiple sclerosis had the least, less than healthy controls.

This clonotype was seen at least ten times. Its cognate antigen is unknown. This may be a read error, as it is one base from a much larger clone. It was by 5'RACE with 10-nucleotide random UMIs that the cDNA was made. MiXCR was run by TCRdb on the 5' RACE reads, yielding one entry per CDR3 protein. The sample has around 10,000 distinct CDR3 sequences, roughly 20% seen once. Input was 1 million sorted T cells, either CD4+ or CD8+. The sequence derives from a woman aged 60-70 years with HTLV-1-associated myelopathy (HAM/TSP). The sample was CD8+ T cells from blood.

CDR3 nucleotide sequence: TGCAGCGCTGTGGGAACCGGGGAGCCGTTTTTT. Translation gives CSAVGTGEPFF. V usage is TRBV29-1 and J usage is TRBJ2-2; maybe TRBD2 (5 bases). The CDR3 loop spans 11 amino acids. CDR1 is SQVTM, CDR2 ANQGSEA, per germline.